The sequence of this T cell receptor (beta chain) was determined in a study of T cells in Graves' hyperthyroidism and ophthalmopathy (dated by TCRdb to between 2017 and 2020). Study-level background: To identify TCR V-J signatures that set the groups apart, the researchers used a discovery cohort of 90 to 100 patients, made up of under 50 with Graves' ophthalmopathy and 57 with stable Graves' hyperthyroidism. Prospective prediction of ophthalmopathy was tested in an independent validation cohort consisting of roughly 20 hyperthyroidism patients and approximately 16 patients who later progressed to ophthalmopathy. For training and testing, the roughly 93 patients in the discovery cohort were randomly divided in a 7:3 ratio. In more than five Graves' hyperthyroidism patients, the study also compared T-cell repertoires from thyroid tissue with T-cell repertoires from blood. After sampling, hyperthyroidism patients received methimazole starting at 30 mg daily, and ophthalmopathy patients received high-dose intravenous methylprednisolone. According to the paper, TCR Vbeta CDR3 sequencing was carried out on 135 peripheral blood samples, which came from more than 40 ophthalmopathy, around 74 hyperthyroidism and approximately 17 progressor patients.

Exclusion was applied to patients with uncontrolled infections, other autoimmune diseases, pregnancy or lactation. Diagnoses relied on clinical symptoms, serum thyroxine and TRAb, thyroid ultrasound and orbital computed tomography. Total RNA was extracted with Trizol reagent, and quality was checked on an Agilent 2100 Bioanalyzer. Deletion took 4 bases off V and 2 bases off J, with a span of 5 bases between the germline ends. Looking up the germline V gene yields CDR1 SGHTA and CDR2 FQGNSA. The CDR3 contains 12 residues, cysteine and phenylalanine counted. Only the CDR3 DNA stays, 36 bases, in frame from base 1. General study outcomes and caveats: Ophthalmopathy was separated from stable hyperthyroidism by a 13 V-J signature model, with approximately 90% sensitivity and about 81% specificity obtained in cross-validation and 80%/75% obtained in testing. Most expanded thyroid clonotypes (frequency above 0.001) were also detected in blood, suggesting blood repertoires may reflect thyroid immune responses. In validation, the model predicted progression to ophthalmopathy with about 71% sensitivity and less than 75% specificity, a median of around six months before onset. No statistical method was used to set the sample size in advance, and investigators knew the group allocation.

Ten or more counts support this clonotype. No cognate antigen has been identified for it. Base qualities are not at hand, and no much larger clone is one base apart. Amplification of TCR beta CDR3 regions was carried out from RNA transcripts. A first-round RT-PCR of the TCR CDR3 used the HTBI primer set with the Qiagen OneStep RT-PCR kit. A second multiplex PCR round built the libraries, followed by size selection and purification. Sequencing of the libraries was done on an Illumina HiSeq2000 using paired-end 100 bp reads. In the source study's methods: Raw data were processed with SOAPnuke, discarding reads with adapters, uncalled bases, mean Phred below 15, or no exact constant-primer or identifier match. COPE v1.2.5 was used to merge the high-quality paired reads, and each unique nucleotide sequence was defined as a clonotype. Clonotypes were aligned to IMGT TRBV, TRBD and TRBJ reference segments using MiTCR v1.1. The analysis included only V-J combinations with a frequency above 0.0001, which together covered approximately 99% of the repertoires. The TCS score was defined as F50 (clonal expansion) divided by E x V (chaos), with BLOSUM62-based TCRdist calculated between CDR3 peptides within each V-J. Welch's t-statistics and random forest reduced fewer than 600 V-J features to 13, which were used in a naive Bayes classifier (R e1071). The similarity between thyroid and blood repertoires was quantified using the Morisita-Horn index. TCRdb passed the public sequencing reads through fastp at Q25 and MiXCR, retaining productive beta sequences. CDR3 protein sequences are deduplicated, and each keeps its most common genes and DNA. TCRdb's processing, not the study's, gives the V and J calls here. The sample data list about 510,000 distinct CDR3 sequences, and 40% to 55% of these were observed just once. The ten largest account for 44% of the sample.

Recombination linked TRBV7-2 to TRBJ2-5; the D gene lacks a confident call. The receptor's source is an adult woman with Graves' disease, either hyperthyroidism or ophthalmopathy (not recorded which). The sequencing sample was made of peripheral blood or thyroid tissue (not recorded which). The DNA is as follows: TGTGCCAGCAGCTACGGGCAAGAGACCCAGTACTTC. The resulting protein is CASSYGQETQYF.